Detailed here is one T cell receptor beta chain. Its antigen is not known. The sample originates from a study of T-cell reconstitution after alpha-beta-depleted transplantation in children. Unique molecular identifiers were built into the TCRbeta library. TCRdb analysed the PCR reads with MiXCR anew, one entry per CDR3 protein. The data show about 420,000 distinct CDR3 sequences, with roughly 16% seen just once and over 25% held by the top ten. Germline values: CDR1 SGHVS, CDR2 FQNEAQ. V dropped 4 bases and J dropped 1 base, with 19 bases sitting between them. The CDR3 extends over 17 amino acids. General study findings and limits: Several hundred rapidly expanded clones from non-depleted graft cells reportedly supplied alpha-beta T cells about two months post-transplant. A year post-transplant, T-cell counts and diversity derived mostly from newly produced T cells. Some patients owed their high day-60 TCRbeta diversity to surviving recipient T cells and thymic progenitors.

The TCR was taken from a boy under two years old who had a stem cell transplant for Wiskott-Aldrich syndrome, so the T cells may come from the graft donor. Sequencing was performed on PBMCs, mostly from graft donor cells, taken 360 days after TCRalphabeta/CD19-depleted stem cell transplant. The V gene is TRBV7-8, the J gene TRBJ2-5, with D tentatively TRBD1 (6 bases). CDR3: CASSWAINRVFQETQYF. CDR3 coding DNA: TGTGCCAGCAGCTGGGCTATTAACAGGGTCTTCCAAGAGACCCAGTACTTC.